The present entry profiles one T cell receptor (beta chain) with its context. Its antigen is still unknown. Base quality data are lacking; no much larger clone is found one base away. Library preparation used the immunoSEQ multiplex PCR assay. In TCRdb, the immuneACCESS table is reduced to in-frame sequences with V and J assigned. These tables do not hold every clone; where another copy was compared, an unresolved V gene accounts for under half, and the others remain unexplained. This sample is represented by some 160,000 clones; roughly nine tenths of them were singletons. About 0.73% of the sample is taken by the ten largest. Compared with germline, V lacks 5 bases and J lacks 4 bases; bases without a gene match: 13. CDR1 and CDR2, looked up from the germline V gene (reference sequence), are LNHDA and SQIVND. The CDR3, cysteine through phenylalanine, is 20 amino acids long. The kept DNA is CDR3 alone, 60 bases in frame from the first base.

The entry originates in a study of control samples from healthy donors and cancer patients (dated by TCRdb to 2018 to 2020). Sequencing was performed on blood. The rearrangement combines TRBV19 with TRBJ2-6; 14 bases in the middle match TRBD2. The TCR sequence derives from a woman under 40 in good health. In nucleotide form, the sequence is TGTGCCAGTAGTTTCCCGGGACTAGCGGGAGAGCCCACCGGGGCCAACGTCCTGACTTTC. It codes for CASSFPGLAGEPTGANVLTF.